The 15 T cell receptor beta chains given below trace back to one sample, sequenced in a study of Graves' ophthalmopathy and Graves' hyperthyroidism. Transcripts of RNA were the source for amplifying TCR beta CDR3 regions. An initial RT-PCR round employing HTBI primers preceded a second-round multiplex PCR. Each CDR3 protein gets one entry after TCRdb re-called the multiplex PCR reads with MiXCR. The sample holds about 500,000 distinct CDR3 sequences, about 35% seen once. Input material: peripheral blood or thyroid tissue (not recorded which). The receptors here all came from an adult man with Graves' hyperthyroidism.

This clonotype was seen a handful of times. A much larger clonotype is one base distant, so this may be a read error. The J gene is TRBJ1-1, the V gene TRBV3-1; D ambiguous. V lost 2 bases, J lost 0 bases, and 4 bases lay in between. The germline V gene encodes CDR1 LGHDT and CDR2 YNNKEL (reference sequence). The CDR3 length is 13 residues. In DNA form, the CDR3 reads TGTGCCAGCAGCCAACAGGTGAACACTGAAGCTTTCTTT. Its translation: CASSQQVNTEAFF.

The chain joins TRBV24-1 to TRBJ2-3; 11 nucleotides line up with TRBD2. Germline V gene lookup returns CDR1 KGHDR and CDR2 SFDVKD. The CDR3 contains 16 residues. V trimming: 3 bases; J trimming: 5 bases; junction bases outside the gene matches: 6. In DNA form, the CDR3 reads TGTGCCACCAGTGATATAGCGGGAGGGCACCAAGATACGCAGTATTTT. Amino acids: CATSDIAGGHQDTQYF.

This clonotype was counted many times. The chain is built from TRBV11-2 and TRBJ2-2; TRBD2 is a possible D gene (5 bases). The V gene's germline CDR1 is SGHAT and CDR2 FQNNGV. This CDR3 is 13 amino acids long. Trimming took 6 bases from V and 5 from J, leaving 10 bases between them. CDR3 region: CASSKSGTGELFF. The CDR3 DNA sequence: TGTGCCAGCAGTAAATCGGGGACCGGGGAGCTGTTTTTT.

A remark on this clonotype: The limits of the CDR3 on the DNA are not certain, so only TCRdb's listed CDR3 is given. The CDR3 spells CASSLPGLAGSCFF. The chain carries TRBV7-4 and TRBJ2-2; no check of the table's D call, TRBD2, against the DNA was made. Germline CDR1 SGHVT, CDR2 SQSDAQ. Inclusive of both ends, the CDR3 amounts to 14 amino acids.

This rearrangement joins TRBV29-1 to TRBJ2-1; 10 bases match TRBD2. CDR1 SQVTM and CDR2 ANQGSEA come from the germline V gene. The CDR3 covers 14 residues. J gave up 5 bases and V 6 bases, and 7 bases lay outside the gene matches. The CDR3 DNA reads as TGCAGCGTGTATCCTAGCGGGGGACACAATGAGCAGTTCTTC. The encoded protein is CSVYPSGGHNEQFF.

This clonotype was detected ten times or more. V and J are TRBV24-1 and TRBJ1-1, with TRBD1 matching 7 bases. This CDR3 comprises 16 residues. From germline, CDR1 is KGHDR and CDR2 SFDVKD. Trimming cost V 2 bases and J 1 base; bases outside gene matches: 6. The CDR3 sequence is CATSDWDSKGNTEAFF. Here the CDR3 DNA reads TGTGCCACCAGTGATTGGGACAGCAAAGGGAACACTGAAGCTTTCTTT.

This clonotype was recorded a few times. The gene calls are TRBV12-3 or TRBV12-4 and TRBJ2-7, with 10 bases aligning to TRBD2. The CDR3 length is 14 residues. With V trimmed by 3 bases and J by 5 bases, 4 bases remained unmatched. CDR3 residues: CASSLSGRGNEQYF. CDR3 sequence (DNA): TGTGCCAGCAGTTTGAGCGGGAGGGGGAACGAGCAGTACTTC.

J is TRBJ2-7 and V is TRBV24-1; 8 bases fit TRBD1. Germline V CDR1 and CDR2: KGHDR, SFDVKD. The CDR3 has 15 amino acids. The ends lost 4 bases at V and 2 bases at J; junction bases unmatched: 6. CDR3 in DNA: TGTGCCACCAGTGAAACCGGGACAGGAACCTACGAGCAGTACTTC. Its translation is CATSETGTGTYEQYF.

In its sample, this clonotype was seen many times. The genes are TRBV15 and TRBJ2-5; TRBD1 matches at 9 bases. Germline V gene lookup returns CDR1 LNHNV and CDR2 YYDKDF (reference sequence). CDR3 length: 17 amino acids. The V gene end was trimmed by 0 bases and the J gene end by 1 base; junction bases not matched to a gene: 6. CDR3 loop: CATSRDRGTGSQETQYF. In DNA, the CDR3 is TGTGCCACCAGCAGAGATAGGGGGACAGGGTCCCAAGAGACCCAGTACTTC.

Note on this clonotype: This clone may be a read error of a much larger clone one base away. The chain has TRBV5-1 and TRBJ1-4, with D tentatively TRBD1 (5 bases). This CDR3 is built from 15 residues. V lost 3 bases and J 8 bases, leaving 17 bases between the germline ends. Germline CDR1 is SGHRS and CDR2 is YFSETQ. This CDR3 reads CASSSASGEGEKLFF. The DNA of the CDR3 is TGCGCCAGCAGCTCGGCTTCGGGAGAGGGGGAAAAACTGTTTTTT.

This clonotype was counted at least ten times. The V call is TRBV6-1, the J call TRBJ1-2; D might be TRBD1 (6 bases). V was cut by 5 bases and J by 4 bases, with 14 bases left in between. This CDR3 spans 14 amino acids. Per germline, CDR1 MNHNS and CDR2 SASEGT. The CDR3 DNA reads as TGTGCCAGCAGTTATCCACAGGGAGCCTATGGCTACACCTTC. Translating gives CASSYPQGAYGYTF.

This clonotype was observed at least ten times. The gene calls are TRBV6-5 and TRBJ1-2; no clear D. The V end lost 2 bases, the J end lost 8 bases, and 18 bases lay between the germline ends. The CDR3 has 15 residues. Germline CDR1 and CDR2: MNHEY and SVGAGI. CDR3 sequence (DNA): TGTGCCAGCAGTTACGGGGTCGAAGGACCGTGGGGCTACACCTTC. Translation: CASSYGVEGPWGYTF.

This clonotype was observed at least ten times. The chain uses TRBV20-1 and TRBJ1-5, with D perhaps TRBD1 (5 bases). Trimming left V 3 bases short and J 3 bases short, with 9 bases between. Germline-derived CDR1 and CDR2 are DFQATT and SNEGSKA (reference sequence). The length of the CDR3 is 13 residues. The CDR3 DNA reads TGCAGTGCTAGTAGGGGCCCCAATCAGCCCCAGCATTTT. This sequence encodes CSASRGPNQPQHF.

This clonotype showed up just a few times. The gene calls are TRBV6-5 and TRBJ1-6; the D gene is possibly TRBD1 (6 bases). Germline CDR1 MNHEY, CDR2 SVGAGI. V was shortened by 0 bases and J by 0 bases, with 9 bases between the two germline ends. There are 17 residues in the CDR3. The CDR3 loop is CASSYSQGGSYNSPLHF. The CDR3 nucleotides read TGTGCCAGCAGTTACTCACAAGGGGGCTCCTATAATTCACCCCTCCACTTT.

Ten or more counts support this clonotype. This chain joins TRBV4-2 and TRBJ1-2; TRBD1 agrees at 7 bases. The CDR3 is 16 amino acids. Per germline, CDR1 LGHNA and CDR2 YNFKEQ. With 0 bases clipped from V and 4 bases from J, the junction kept 8 bases outside the gene matches. In DNA form, the CDR3 reads TGTGCCAGCAGCCAAGATCAGGGGGGTCTGGGCTATGGCTACACCTTC. Translating it yields CASSQDQGGLGYGYTF.